This T cell receptor beta chain was sequenced during a study of PD-1 blockade in classical Hodgkin lymphoma. Relapses following autologous stem cell transplantation were seen in all patients, with brentuximab vedotin exposure varying. With 1 base clipped from V and 7 bases from J, the junction kept 6 bases outside the gene matches. This CDR3 contains 14 residues. Per the germline V gene, CDR1 is MGHRA and CDR2 is YSYEKL. The assay was immunoSEQ multiplex PCR, and TCRdb's table has in-frame clones only and misses some. The data contain fewer than 75,000 clones, more than 75% of them seen just once; the ten biggest clones take up under 6.5%.

This material consisted of peripheral blood mononuclear cells (PBMCs), taken before the second cycle of nivolumab. The clonotype comes from a human donor with classical Hodgkin lymphoma. The chain is built from TRBV4-1 and TRBJ2-5, with 7 positions matching TRBD1. CDR3 amino acids: CASSQAGGVGTQYF. The CDR3 DNA follows: TGCGCCAGCAGCCAAGCAGGGGGTGTCGGGACCCAGTACTTC.